The 10 T cell receptor beta chains in this list originate from one sample, sequenced in a study of a mutant IDH1 vaccine in newly diagnosed glioma. What these receptors recognize is not known. Profiling relied on immunoSEQ multiplex PCR, and the TCRdb table lists in-frame clones only, not all of them. Among some 120,000 clones listed, roughly 78% were seen once. This sample's time point: week 11, during vaccination. The study gave 300 ug of mutant IDH1 20-mer peptide per vaccine dose, with topical imiquimod. Sequences were derived from PBMCs, sampled from a glioma patient whose treatment included an IDH1 peptide vaccine. These receptors were obtained from a middle-aged man with glioma.

This sequence joins TRBV4-3 and TRBJ1-4, with D perhaps matching TRBD1 (5 bases). The V end was cut by 0 bases, the J end by 6 bases, with 11 bases between. The CDR3 spans 15 residues. Germline V lookup: CDR1 LGHNA, CDR2 YSLEER. CDR3 sequence (DNA): TGCGCCAGCAGCCAAGATGGGGGGAATTATGAAAAACTGTTTTTT. Its protein is CASSQDGGNYEKLFF.

The J gene is TRBJ2-6, the V gene TRBV5-1; D perhaps matches TRBD1 (6 bases). V was clipped by 1 base and J by 0 bases, with 20 bases between them. The CDR3 loop spans 20 amino acids. The germline V gene has CDR1 SGHRS and CDR2 YFSETQ. The DNA for the CDR3 is TGCGCCAGCAGCTTGTGGGGTCTGGGGGCCACCGGCTCTGGGGCCAACGTCCTGACTTTC. Its protein is CASSLWGLGATGSGANVLTF. The full variable domain, rest sourced from reference TRBV5-1 and TRBJ2-6, is KAGVTQTPRYLIKTRGQQVTLSCSPISGHRSVSWYQQTPGQGLQFLFEYFSETQRNKGNFPGRFSGRQFSNSRSEMNVSTLELGDSALYLCASSLWGLGATGSGANVLTFGAGSRLTVL.

This rearrangement joins TRBV19 to TRBJ1-2; D might be TRBD1 (5 bases). Germline V gives CDR1 LNHDA, CDR2 SQIVND (reference sequence). Trimming cost V 4 bases and J 4 bases, with 10 bases left between them. The CDR3 runs 13 residues. The CDR3 nucleotides are TGTGCCAGTAGTAAAGGGACGGCCTATGGCTACACCTTC. It encodes CASSKGTAYGYTF.

CDR3 in amino acids: CASSFSQPQHF. In DNA form, the CDR3 reads TGTGCCAGCAGTTTCTCTCAGCCCCAGCATTTT. The chain employs TRBV28 and TRBJ1-5; the D is unclear. Germline assignment: CDR1 MDHEN and CDR2 SYDVKM. The ends were cut back, 3 bases at V and 6 bases at J, with 3 bases in the middle. The CDR3 runs to 11 residues.

A single count supports this clone. The rearrangement uses TRBV6-6 and TRBJ2-5, with D possibly TRBD1 on 6 matching bases. V was shortened by 2 bases and J by 5 bases, with 9 bases between the two germline ends. The germline gives CDR1 MNHNY, CDR2 SVGAGI (reference sequence). The CDR3 is 13 residues long. DNA of the CDR3: TGTGCCAGCAGTTACCCCGGACAGGAGACCCAGTACTTC. This encodes CASSYPGQETQYF.

A single count supports this clone. This chain joins TRBV5-1 and TRBJ2-7; D remains unclear. With 0 bases removed from V and 3 bases from J, the gap between germline ends came to 4 bases. The germline V gene has CDR1 SGHRS and CDR2 YFSETQ. The CDR3 loop spans 12 amino acids. In nucleotides, the CDR3 is TGCGCCAGCAGCTTGGATGGCTACGAGCAGTACTTC. It codes for CASSLDGYEQYF.

The V and J genes are TRBV7-2 and TRBJ1-4, with 7 bases matching TRBD1. The V gene's germline CDR1 is SGHTA and CDR2 FQGNSA. V gave up 0 bases and J gave up 7 bases; unmatched junction bases: 11. CDR3 length: 17 residues. CDR3 DNA: TGTGCCAGCAGCTTAGCGGTGATTAGGGGGCCGAGTGAAAAACTGTTTTTT. The encoded protein is CASSLAVIRGPSEKLFF. The full variable domain, completed using reference TRBV7-2 and TRBJ1-4, is GAGVSQSPSNKVTEKGKDVELRCDPISGHTALYWYRQSLGQGLEFLIYFQGNSAPDKSGLPSDRFSAERTGGSVSTLTIQRTQQEDSAVYLCASSLAVIRGPSEKLFFGSGTQLSVL.

This rearrangement joins TRBV5-6 to TRBJ1-3; D is undetermined. Germline V gene data show CDR1 as SGHDT and CDR2 as YYEEEE. This CDR3 is built from 16 residues. Trimming took off 0 bases at V and 0 bases at J, with 10 bases between the two ends. Here the CDR3 reads CASSLGLQFSGNTIYF. The CDR3 bases are TGTGCCAGCAGCTTGGGGTTACAGTTCTCTGGAAACACCATATATTTT.

The chain links TRBV5-4 to TRBJ1-2; 7 nucleotides line up with TRBD1. V shed 1 base and J 8 bases; nucleotides not matched to a gene: 17. The V gene's germline CDR1 is SGHNT and CDR2 YYREEE (reference sequence). CDR3 length equals 17 residues. CDR3 DNA sequence: TGTGCCAGCAGCTTGTGGGGAGAGGGGGCGATGGTCTGGGGCTACACCTTC. Protein product: CASSLWGEGAMVWGYTF. The variable domain in full, with the rest retrieved from reference TRBV5-4 and TRBJ1-2, is ETGVTQSPTHLIKTRGQQVTLRCSSQSGHNTVSWYQQALGQGPQFIFQYYREEENGRGNFPPRFSGLQFPNYSSELNVNALELDDSALYLCASSLWGEGAMVWGYTFGSGTRLTVV.

This clone has only one observation. The rearrangement joins TRBV2 to TRBJ2-5; TRBD1 matches 7 bases. CDR3 size: 13 residues. Per germline, CDR1 SNHLY and CDR2 FYNNEI. V shed 6 bases and J 11 bases; nucleotides not matched to a gene: 12. CDR3 sequence: CASRGTASWEQYF. CDR3 coding DNA: TGTGCCAGCAGAGGGACAGCCTCTTGGGAGCAGTACTTC.